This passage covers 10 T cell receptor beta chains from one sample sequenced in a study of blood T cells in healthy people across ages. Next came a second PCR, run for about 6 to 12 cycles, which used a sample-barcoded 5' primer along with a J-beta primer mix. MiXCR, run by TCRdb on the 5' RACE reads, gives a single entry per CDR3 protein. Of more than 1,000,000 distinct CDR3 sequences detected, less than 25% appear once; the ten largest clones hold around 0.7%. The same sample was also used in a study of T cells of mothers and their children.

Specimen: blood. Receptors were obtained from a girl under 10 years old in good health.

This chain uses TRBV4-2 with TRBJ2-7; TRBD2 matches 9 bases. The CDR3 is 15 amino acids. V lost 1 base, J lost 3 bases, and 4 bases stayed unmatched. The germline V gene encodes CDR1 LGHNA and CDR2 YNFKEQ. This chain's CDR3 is CASSQASGIFYEQYF. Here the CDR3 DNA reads TGTGCCAGCAGCCAAGCTAGCGGGATATTCTACGAGCAGTACTTC.

The CDR3 protein is CASSQDVTTYEQYF. For the CDR3, the DNA is TGCGCCAGCAGCCAAGATGTGACTACTTACGAGCAGTACTTC. V usage is TRBV4-1 and J usage is TRBJ2-7, with D maybe TRBD2 (5 bases). The CDR3 is made up of 14 amino acids. Per the germline V gene, CDR1 is MGHRA and CDR2 is YSYEKL. V was cut by 0 bases and J by 4 bases, with 10 bases left in between.

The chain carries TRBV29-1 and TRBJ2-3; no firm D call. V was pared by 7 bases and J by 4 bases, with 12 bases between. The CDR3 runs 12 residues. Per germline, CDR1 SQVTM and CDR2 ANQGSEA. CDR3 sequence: CSAERDPDTQYF. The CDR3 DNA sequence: TGCAGCGCCGAAAGGGATCCAGATACGCAGTATTTT.

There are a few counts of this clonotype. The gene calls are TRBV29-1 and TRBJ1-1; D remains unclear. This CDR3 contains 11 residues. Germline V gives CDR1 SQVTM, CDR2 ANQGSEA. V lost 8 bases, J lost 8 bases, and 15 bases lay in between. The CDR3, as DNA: TGCAGCCCCGGCTTGGGGAGAGAAGCTTTCTTT. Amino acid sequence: CSPGLGREAFF.

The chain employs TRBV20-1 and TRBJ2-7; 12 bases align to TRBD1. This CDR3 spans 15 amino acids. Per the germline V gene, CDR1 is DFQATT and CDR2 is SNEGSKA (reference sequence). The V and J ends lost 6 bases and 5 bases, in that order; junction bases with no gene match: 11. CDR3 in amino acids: CSARPGTGGADEQYF. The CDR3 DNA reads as TGCAGTGCACGCCCCGGGACAGGGGGCGCGGACGAGCAGTACTTC.

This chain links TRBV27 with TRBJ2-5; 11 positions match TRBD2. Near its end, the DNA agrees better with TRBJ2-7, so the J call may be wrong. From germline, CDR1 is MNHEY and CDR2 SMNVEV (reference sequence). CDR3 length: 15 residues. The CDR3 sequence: CASSLSTSGTYEQYF. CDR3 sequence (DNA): TGTGCCAGCAGTTTATCGACTAGCGGGACCTACGAGCAGTACTTC.

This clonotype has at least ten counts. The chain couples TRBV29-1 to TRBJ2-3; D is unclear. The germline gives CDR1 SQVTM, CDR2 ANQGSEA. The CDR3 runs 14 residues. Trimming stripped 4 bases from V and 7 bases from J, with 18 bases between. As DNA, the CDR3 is TGCAGCGTTGCATCTGTGGGCGACGTTAATACGCAGTATTTT. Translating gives CSVASVGDVNTQYF.

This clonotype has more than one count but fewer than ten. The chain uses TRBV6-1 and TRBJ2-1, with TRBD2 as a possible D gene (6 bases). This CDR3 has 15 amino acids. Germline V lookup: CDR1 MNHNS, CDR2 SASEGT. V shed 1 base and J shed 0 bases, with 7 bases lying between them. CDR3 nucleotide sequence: TGTGCCAGCAGTGAAGTGACTAGCTCCTACAATGAGCAGTTCTTC. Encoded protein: CASSEVTSSYNEQFF.

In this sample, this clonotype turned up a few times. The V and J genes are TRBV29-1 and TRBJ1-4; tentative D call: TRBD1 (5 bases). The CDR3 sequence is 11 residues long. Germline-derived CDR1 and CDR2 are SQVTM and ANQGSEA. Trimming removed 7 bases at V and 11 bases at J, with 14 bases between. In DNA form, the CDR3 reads TGCAGCGGGGGGACCTTTGAGAAACTGTTTTTT. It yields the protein CSGGTFEKLFF.

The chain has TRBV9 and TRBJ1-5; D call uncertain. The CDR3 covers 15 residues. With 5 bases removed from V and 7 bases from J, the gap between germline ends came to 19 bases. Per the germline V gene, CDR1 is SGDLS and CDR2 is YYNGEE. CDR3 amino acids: CASRKRVRVWQPQHF. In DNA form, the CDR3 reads TGTGCCAGCAGAAAGCGTGTTAGGGTTTGGCAGCCCCAGCATTTT.